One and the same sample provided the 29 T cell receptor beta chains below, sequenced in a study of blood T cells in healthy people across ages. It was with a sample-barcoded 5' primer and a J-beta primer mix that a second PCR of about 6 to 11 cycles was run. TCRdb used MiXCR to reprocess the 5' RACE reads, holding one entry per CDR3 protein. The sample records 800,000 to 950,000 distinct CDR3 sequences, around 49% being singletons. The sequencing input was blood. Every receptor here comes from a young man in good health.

The CDR3 DNA reads TGTGCCAGCAGCCAGGGGGGAACCATCACAGATACGCAGTATTTT. It specifies CASSQGGTITDTQYF. The V call is TRBV3-1, the J call TRBJ2-3; the D gene is possibly TRBD2 (6 bases). CDR3 size: 15 residues. Trimming stripped 3 bases from V and 2 bases from J, with 12 bases between. Germline V gene lookup returns CDR1 LGHDT and CDR2 YNNKEL (reference sequence).

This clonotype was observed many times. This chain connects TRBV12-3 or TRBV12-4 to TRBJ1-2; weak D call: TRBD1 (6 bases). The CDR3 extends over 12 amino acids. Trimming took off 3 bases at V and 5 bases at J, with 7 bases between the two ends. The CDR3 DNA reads TGTGCCAGCAGTTTGGGACAATATGGCTACACCTTC. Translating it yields CASSLGQYGYTF.

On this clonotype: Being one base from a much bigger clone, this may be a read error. The CDR3 DNA reads TGCGCCAGCAGCCAAGTTCCTAGCGGGGGCTATGAGCAGTACTTC. Amino acids: CASSQVPSGGYEQYF. The chain recombines TRBV4-1 with TRBJ2-5, with 10 bases lining up with TRBD2. The germline V gene has CDR1 MGHRA and CDR2 YSYEKL. The CDR3 consists of 15 residues. J was trimmed by 11 bases and V by 1 base; bases with no gene match: 10.

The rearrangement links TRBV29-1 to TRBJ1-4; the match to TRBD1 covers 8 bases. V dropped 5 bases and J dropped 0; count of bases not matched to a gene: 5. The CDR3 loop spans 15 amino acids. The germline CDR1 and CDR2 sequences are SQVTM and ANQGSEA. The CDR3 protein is CSVPDRGATNEKLFF. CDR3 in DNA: TGCAGCGTTCCCGACAGGGGTGCAACTAATGAAAAACTGTTTTTT.

CDR3 residues: CASSETGKNIQYF. In nucleotides, the CDR3 is TGTGCCAGCAGTGAAACCGGGAAAAACATTCAGTACTTC. The rearrangement joins TRBV6-1 to TRBJ2-4; D not certain. The CDR3 covers 13 residues. Trimming shortened V by 2 bases and J by 4 bases, and 6 bases separated the two germline ends. Germline V gene sequence: CDR1 MNHNS, CDR2 SASEGT.

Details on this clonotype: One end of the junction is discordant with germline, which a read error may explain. The CDR3 spells CASSSAGPRRGTDTQYF. The CDR3 DNA follows: TGTGCCAGCAGCTCCGCAGGGCCCCGGCGCGGCACGGATACGCAGTATTTT. V is TRBV7-2 and J is TRBJ2-3; weak D call: TRBD1 (5 bases). Germline lookup yields CDR1 SGHTA and CDR2 FQGNSA. CDR3 length equals 17 residues.

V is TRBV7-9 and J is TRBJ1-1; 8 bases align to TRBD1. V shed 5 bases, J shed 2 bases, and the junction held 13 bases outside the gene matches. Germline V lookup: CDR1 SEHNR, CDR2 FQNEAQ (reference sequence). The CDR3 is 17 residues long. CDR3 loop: CASSLTPGGAENTEAFF. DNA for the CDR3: TGTGCCAGCAGCCTGACTCCAGGGGGCGCGGAAAACACTGAAGCTTTCTTT.

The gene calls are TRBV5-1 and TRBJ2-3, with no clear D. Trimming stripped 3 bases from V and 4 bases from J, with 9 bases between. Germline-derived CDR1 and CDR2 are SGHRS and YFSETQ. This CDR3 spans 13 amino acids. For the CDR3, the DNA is TGCGCCAGCAGCTCGCCCCTAGCAGATACGCAGTATTTT. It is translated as CASSSPLADTQYF.

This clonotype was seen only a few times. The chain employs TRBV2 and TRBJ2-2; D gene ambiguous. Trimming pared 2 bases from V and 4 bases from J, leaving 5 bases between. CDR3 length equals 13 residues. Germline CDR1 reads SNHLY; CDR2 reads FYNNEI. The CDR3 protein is CASSERGTGELFF. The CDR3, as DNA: TGTGCCAGCAGTGAACGTGGCACCGGGGAGCTGTTTTTT.

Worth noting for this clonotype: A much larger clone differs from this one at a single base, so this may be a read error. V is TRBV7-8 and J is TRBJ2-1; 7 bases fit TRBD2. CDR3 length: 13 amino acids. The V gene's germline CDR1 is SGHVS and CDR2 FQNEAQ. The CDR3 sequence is CASSFGGYNKQFF. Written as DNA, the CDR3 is TGTGCCAGCAGCTTCGGGGGGTACAATAAGCAGTTCTTC.

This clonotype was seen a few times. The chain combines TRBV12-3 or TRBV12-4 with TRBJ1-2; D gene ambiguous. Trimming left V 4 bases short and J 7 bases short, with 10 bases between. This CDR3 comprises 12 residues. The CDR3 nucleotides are TGTGCCAGCAGTTACGATGACTTTGGCTACACCTTC. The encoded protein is CASSYDDFGYTF.

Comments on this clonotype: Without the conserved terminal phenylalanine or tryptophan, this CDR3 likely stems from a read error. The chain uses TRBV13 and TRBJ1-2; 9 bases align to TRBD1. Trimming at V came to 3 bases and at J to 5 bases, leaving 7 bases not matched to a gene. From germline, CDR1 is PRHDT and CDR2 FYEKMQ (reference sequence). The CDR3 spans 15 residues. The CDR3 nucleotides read TGTGCCAGCAGCTTCCCGGGACAGGGACTTTATGGCTACACCTCC. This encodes CASSFPGQGLYGYTS.

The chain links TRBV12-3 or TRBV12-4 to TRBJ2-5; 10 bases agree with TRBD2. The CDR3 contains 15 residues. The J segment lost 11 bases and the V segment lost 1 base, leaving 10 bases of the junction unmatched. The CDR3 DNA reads TGTGCCAGCAGTTTAGTAGCGGGAGGACAGGGTGAGCAGTACTTC. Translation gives CASSLVAGGQGEQYF.

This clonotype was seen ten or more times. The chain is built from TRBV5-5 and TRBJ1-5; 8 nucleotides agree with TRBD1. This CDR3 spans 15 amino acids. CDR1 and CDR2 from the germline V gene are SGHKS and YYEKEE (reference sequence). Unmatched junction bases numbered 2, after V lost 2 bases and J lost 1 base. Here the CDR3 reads CASSFWTGSNQPQHF. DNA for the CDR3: TGTGCCAGCAGCTTCTGGACAGGGAGCAATCAGCCCCAGCATTTT.

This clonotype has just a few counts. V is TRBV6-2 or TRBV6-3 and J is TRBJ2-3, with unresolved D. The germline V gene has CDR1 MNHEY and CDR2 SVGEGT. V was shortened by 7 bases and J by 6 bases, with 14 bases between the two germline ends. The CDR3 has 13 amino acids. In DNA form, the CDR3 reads TGTGCCAGCAAAGCCCCCGCATCGGATACGCAGTATTTT. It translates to CASKAPASDTQYF.

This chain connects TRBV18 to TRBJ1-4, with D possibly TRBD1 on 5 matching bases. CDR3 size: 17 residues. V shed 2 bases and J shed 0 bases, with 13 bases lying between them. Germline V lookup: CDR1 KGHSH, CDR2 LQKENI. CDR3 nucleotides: TGTGCCAGCTCACCAGCCGGGACGGTAGCAACTAATGAAAAACTGTTTTTT. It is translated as CASSPAGTVATNEKLFF.

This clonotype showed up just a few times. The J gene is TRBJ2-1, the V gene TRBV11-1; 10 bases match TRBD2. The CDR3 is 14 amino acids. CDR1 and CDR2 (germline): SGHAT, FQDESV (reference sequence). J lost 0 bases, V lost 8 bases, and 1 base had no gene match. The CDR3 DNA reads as TGTGCCAGCGCTAGCGGGGGCTCCTACAATGAGCAGTTCTTC. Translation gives CASASGGSYNEQFF. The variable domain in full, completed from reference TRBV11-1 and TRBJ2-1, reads EAEVAQSPRYKITEKSQAVAFWCDPISGHATLYWYRQILGQGPELLVQFQDESVVDDSQLPKDRFSAERLKGVDSTLKIQPAELGDSAMYLCASASGGSYNEQFFGPGTRLTVL.

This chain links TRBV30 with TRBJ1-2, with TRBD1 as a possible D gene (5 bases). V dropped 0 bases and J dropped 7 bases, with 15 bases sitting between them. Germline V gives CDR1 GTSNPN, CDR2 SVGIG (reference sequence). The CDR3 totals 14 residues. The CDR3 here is CAWSVNAAGGGYTF. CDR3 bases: TGTGCCTGGAGTGTAAACGCGGCGGGGGGTGGCTACACCTTC.

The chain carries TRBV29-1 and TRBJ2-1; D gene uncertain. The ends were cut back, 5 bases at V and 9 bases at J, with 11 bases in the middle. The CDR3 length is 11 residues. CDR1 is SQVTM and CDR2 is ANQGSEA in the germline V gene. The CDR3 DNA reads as TGCAGCGTTCTCGTTTTGGGTGAGCAGTTCTTC. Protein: CSVLVLGEQFF.

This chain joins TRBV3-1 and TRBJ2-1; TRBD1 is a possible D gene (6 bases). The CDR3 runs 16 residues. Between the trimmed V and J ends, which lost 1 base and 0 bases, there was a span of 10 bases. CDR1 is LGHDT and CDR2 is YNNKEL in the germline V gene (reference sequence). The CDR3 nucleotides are TGTGCCAGCAGCCAAGTCCAGGGGAGCTCCTACAATGAGCAGTTCTTC. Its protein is CASSQVQGSSYNEQFF.

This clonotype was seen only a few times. This CDR3 is CASSLEGNDEKLFF. The CDR3 DNA follows: TGTGCCAGCAGTTTAGAAGGGAACGATGAAAAACTGTTTTTT. V is TRBV12-3 or TRBV12-4 and J is TRBJ1-4; no clear D gene. The CDR3 is made up of 14 amino acids. With 1 base removed from V and 6 bases from J, the gap between germline ends came to 9 bases.

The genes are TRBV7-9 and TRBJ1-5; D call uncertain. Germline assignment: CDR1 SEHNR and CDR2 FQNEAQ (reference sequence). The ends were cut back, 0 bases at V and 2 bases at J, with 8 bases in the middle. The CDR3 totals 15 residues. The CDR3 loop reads CASSLAAGGNQPQHF. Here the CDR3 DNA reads TGTGCCAGCAGCTTAGCCGCGGGAGGCAATCAGCCCCAGCATTTT.

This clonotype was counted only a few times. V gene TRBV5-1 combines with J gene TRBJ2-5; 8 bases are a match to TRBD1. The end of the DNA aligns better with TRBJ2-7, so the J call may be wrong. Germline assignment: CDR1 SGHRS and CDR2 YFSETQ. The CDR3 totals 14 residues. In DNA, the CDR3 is TGCGCCAGCAGCTTGGTCAGGGGGCTCCACGAGCAGTACTTC. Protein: CASSLVRGLHEQYF.

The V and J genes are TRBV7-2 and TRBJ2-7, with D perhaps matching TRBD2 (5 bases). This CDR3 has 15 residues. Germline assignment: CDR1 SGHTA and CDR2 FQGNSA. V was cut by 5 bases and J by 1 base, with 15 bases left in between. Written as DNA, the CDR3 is TGTGCCAGCAGCCTAGAAGTAGCGATATCCTACGAGCAGTACTTC. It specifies CASSLEVAISYEQYF.

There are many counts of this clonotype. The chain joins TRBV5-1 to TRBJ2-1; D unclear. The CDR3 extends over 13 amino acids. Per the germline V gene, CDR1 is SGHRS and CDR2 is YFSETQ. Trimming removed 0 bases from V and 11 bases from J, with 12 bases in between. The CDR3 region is CASSLGSERKQFF. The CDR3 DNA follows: TGCGCCAGCAGCTTGGGCTCGGAAAGGAAGCAGTTCTTC. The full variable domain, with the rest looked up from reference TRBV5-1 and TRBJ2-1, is KAGVTQTPRYLIKTRGQQVTLSCSPISGHRSVSWYQQTPGQGLQFLFEYFSETQRNKGNFPGRFSGRQFSNSRSEMNVSTLELGDSALYLCASSLGSERKQFFGPGTRLTVL.

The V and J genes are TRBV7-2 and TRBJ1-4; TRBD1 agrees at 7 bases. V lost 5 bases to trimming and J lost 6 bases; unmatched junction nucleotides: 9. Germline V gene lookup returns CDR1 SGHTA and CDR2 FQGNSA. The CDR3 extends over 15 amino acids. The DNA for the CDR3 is TGTGCCAGCAGCCCCGAGGCAGGGGGATATGAAAAACTGTTTTTT. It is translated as CASSPEAGGYEKLFF.

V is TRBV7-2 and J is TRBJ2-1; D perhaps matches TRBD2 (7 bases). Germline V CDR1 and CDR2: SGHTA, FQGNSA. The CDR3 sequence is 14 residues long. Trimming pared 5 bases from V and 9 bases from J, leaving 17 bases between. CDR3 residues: CASSVSRGGGEQFF. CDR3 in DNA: TGTGCCAGCAGCGTATCGAGGGGGGGTGGTGAGCAGTTCTTC. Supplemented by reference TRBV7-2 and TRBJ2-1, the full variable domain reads GAGVSQSPSNKVTEKGKDVELRCDPISGHTALYWYRQSLGQGLEFLIYFQGNSAPDKSGLPSDRFSAERTGGSVSTLTIQRTQQEDSAVYLCASSVSRGGGEQFFGPGTRLTVL.

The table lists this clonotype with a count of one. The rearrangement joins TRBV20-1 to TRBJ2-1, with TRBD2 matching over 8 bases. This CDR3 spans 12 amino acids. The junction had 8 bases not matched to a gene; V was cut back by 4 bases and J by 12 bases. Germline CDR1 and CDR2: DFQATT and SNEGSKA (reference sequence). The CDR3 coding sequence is TGCAGTGCTACGGGAGGGGGACTAGGGCAGTTCTTC. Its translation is CSATGGGLGQFF.

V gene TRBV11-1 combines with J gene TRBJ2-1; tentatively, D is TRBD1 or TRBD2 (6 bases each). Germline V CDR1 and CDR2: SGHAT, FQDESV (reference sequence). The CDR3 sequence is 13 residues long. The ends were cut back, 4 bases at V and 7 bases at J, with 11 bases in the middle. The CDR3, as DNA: TGTGCCAGCAGCTCGGGGGCTGGGAATGAGCAGTTCTTC. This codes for CASSSGAGNEQFF.